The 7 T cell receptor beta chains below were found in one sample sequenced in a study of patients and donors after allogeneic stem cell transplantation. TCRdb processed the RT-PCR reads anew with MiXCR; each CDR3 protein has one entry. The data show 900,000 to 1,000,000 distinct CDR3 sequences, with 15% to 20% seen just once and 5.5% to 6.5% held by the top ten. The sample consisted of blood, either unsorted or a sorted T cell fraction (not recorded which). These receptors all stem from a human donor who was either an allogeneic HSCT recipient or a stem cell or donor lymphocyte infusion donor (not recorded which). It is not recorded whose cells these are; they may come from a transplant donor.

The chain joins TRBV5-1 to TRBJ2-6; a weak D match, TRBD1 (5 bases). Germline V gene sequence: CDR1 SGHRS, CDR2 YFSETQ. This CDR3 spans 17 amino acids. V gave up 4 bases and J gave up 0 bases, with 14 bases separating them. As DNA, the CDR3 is TGCGCCAGCAGCCCCGACAGACTTTCCTCTGGGGCCAACGTCCTGACTTTC. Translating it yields CASSPDRLSSGANVLTF.

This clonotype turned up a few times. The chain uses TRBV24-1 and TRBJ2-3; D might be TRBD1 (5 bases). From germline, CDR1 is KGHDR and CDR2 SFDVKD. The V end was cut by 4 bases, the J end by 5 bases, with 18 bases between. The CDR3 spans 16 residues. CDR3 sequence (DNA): TGTGCCACCAGTGACCCTCAGGGTCGAGTAGGAGATACGCAGTATTTT. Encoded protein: CATSDPQGRVGDTQYF.

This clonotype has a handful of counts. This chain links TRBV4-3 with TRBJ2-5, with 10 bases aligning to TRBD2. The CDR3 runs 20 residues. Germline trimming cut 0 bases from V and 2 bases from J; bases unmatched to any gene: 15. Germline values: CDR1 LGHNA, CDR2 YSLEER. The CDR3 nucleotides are TGCGCCAGCAGCCAAGATCTCAGCCCTAGCGGGGGAGTGTTTCAAGAGACCCAGTACTTC. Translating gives CASSQDLSPSGGVFQETQYF.

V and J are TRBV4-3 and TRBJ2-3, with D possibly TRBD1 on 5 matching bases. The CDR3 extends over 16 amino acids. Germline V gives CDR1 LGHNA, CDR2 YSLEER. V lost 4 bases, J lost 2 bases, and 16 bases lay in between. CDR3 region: CASSRGQKLFTDTQYF. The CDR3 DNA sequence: TGCGCCAGCAGCCGCGGACAAAAGCTCTTCACAGATACGCAGTATTTT.

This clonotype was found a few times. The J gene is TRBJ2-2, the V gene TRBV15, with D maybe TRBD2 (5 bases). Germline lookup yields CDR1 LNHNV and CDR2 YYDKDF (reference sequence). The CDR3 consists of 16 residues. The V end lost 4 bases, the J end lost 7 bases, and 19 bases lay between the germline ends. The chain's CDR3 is CATSIEIWWESGELFF. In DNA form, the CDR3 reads TGTGCCACCAGCATAGAGATCTGGTGGGAGAGCGGGGAGCTGTTTTTT. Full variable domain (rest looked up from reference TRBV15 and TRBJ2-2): DAMVIQNPRYQVTQFGKPVTLSCSQTLNHNVMYWYQQKSSQAPKLLFHYYDKDFNNEADTPDNFQSRRPNTSFCFLDIRSPGLGDTAMYLCATSIEIWWESGELFFGEGSRLTVL.

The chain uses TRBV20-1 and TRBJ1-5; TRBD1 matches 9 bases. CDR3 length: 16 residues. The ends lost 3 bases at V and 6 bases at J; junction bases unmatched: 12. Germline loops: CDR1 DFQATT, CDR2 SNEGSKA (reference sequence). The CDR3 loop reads CSASPLPTGGSQPQHF. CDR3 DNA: TGCAGTGCTAGTCCCCTCCCGACAGGGGGGAGTCAGCCCCAGCATTTT.

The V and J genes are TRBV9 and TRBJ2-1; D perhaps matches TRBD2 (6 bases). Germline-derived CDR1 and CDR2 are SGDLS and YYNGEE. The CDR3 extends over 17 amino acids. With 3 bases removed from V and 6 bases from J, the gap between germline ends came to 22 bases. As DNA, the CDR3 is TGTGCCAGCAGCGCCCCACCCGGGACTCCAGCAGGCAATGAGCAGTTCTTC. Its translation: CASSAPPGTPAGNEQFF. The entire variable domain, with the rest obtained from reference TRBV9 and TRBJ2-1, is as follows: DSGVTQTPKHLITATGQRVTLRCSPRSGDLSVYWYQQSLDQGLQFLIQYYNGEERAKGNILERFSAQQFPDLHSELNLSSLELGDSALYFCASSAPPGTPAGNEQFFGPGTRLTVL.